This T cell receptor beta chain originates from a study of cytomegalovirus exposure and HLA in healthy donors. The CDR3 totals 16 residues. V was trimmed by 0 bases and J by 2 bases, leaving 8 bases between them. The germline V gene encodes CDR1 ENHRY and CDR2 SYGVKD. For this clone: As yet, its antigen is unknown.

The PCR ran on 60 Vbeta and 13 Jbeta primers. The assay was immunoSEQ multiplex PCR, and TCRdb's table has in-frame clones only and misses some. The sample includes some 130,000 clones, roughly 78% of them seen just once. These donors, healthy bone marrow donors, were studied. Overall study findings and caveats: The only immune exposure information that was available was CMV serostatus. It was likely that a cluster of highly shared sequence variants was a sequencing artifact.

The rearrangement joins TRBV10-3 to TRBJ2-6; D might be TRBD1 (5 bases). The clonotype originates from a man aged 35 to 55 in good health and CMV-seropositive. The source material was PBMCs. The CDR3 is CAISESVGAGANVLTF. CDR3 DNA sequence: TGTGCCATCAGTGAGTCGGTAGGGGCTGGGGCCAACGTCCTGACTTTC.